A single sample is the source of the 16 T cell receptor beta chains below, sequenced in a study of T cell responses to AZD1222 COVID-19 vaccine. Only in-frame clones appear in the TCRdb table, and some are missing; sequencing was by immunoSEQ multiplex PCR. The sample has about 120,000 clones; 86% are singletons. Sequencing used peripheral blood, obtained on day 0 of AZD1222 vaccination. The source of these receptors is an adult in good health.

In its sample, this clone was seen once. The chain joins TRBV11-3 to TRBJ1-1, with D maybe TRBD1 (5 bases). Trimming removed 3 bases at V and 8 bases at J, with 13 bases between. The CDR3 runs 13 residues. Germline assignment: CDR1 SGHNT and CDR2 YENEEA. CDR3 protein: CASSLRDPWEAFF. CDR3 in DNA: TGTGCCAGCAGCTTGCGGGACCCGTGGGAAGCTTTCTTT.

The chain uses TRBV11-1 and TRBJ2-1, with 11 bases lining up with TRBD1. In germline, CDR1 is SGHAT, CDR2 FQDESV (reference sequence). CDR3 size: 16 residues. J was trimmed by 1 base and V by 4 bases; bases with no gene match: 3. The CDR3 DNA follows: TGTGCCAGCAGCTCCGGACAGGGGGCTTCCTACAATGAGCAGTTCTTC. This codes for CASSSGQGASYNEQFF.

The chain uses TRBV28 and TRBJ1-6, with a possible D match to TRBD1 (6 bases). The CDR3 runs 15 residues. The germline V gene has CDR1 MDHEN and CDR2 SYDVKM. V lost 5 bases to trimming and J lost 7 bases, with 15 bases between them. The DNA for the CDR3 is TGTGCCAGCAGTCAACCGGGGGGCTTGAATTCACCCCTCCACTTT. As protein: CASSQPGGLNSPLHF. The complete variable domain, with remaining parts taken from reference TRBV28 and TRBJ1-6, reads DVKVTQSSRYLVKRTGEKVFLECVQDMDHENMFWYRQDPGLGLRLIYFSYDVKMKEKGDIPEGYSVSREKKERFSLILESASTNQTSMYLCASSQPGGLNSPLHFGNGTRLTVT.

This chain links TRBV7-2 with TRBJ2-3; no clear D. Deletions cut 4 bases from V and 1 base from J, with 12 bases between. Germline CDR1 reads SGHTA; CDR2 reads FQGNSA. CDR3 length: 15 residues. The CDR3 bases are TGTGCCAGCAGCTACCGGGTTGCGGGCACAGATACGCAGTATTTT. Amino acid sequence: CASSYRVAGTDTQYF.

This clone was counted between two and nine times. Other DNA sequences of this sample code for an identical CDR3. V is TRBV3-1 (or the pseudogene TRBV3-2) and J is TRBJ2-5; D unresolved. V was cut by 4 bases and J by 1 base, with 1 base left in between. The CDR3 covers 11 residues. Germline CDR1 reads LGHDT; CDR2 reads YNNKEL (reference sequence). Here the CDR3 reads CASSLQETQYF. In DNA form, the CDR3 reads TGTGCCAGCAGCCTCCAAGAGACCCAGTACTTC.

The chain couples TRBV18 to TRBJ2-7; 9 bases agree with TRBD1. The J segment lost 5 bases and the V segment lost 5 bases, leaving 10 bases of the junction unmatched. The CDR3 spans 15 residues. Germline-derived CDR1 and CDR2 are KGHSH and LQKENI. CDR3 DNA: TGTGCCAGCTCATTGTCCGGGACAGGGAAGAACGAGCAGTACTTC. It translates to CASSLSGTGKNEQYF.

This rearrangement joins TRBV25-1 to TRBJ1-2; D call uncertain. The CDR3 runs to 13 residues. Germline CDR1 reads MGHDK; CDR2 reads SYGVNS. Between the trimmed V and J ends, which lost 2 bases and 5 bases, there was a span of 9 bases. The CDR3, as DNA: TGTGCCAGCAGTGAAAATCTGGGGTATGGCTACACCTTC. Its translation: CASSENLGYGYTF.

The rearrangement joins TRBV27 to TRBJ1-1, with TRBD1 identical over 12 bases. The V segment lost 4 bases and the J segment 6 bases; nucleotides outside the gene matches: 9. Germline-derived CDR1 and CDR2 are MNHEY and SMNVEV (reference sequence). This CDR3 comprises 16 residues. CDR3 protein: CASSSPGTGGAAEAFF. Here the CDR3 DNA reads TGTGCCAGCAGTTCCCCCGGGACAGGGGGCGCGGCTGAAGCTTTCTTT.

The chain uses TRBV7-3 and TRBJ2-6; 7 bases are a match to TRBD1. CDR1 and CDR2 (germline): SGHTA, FQGTGA. J was trimmed by 0 bases and V by 4 bases; bases with no gene match: 9. The CDR3 loop spans 18 amino acids. Here the CDR3 DNA reads TGTGCCAGCAGCTCTCCGGGACAGTCCCTCTCTGGGGCCAACGTCCTGACTTTC. This codes for CASSSPGQSLSGANVLTF.

J is TRBJ1-1 and V is TRBV28; D ambiguous. The CDR3 has 16 residues. Trimming stripped 6 bases from V and 6 bases from J, with 23 bases between. Germline loops: CDR1 MDHEN, CDR2 SYDVKM. This CDR3 is CASSLYGGTKRAEAFF. CDR3 bases: TGTGCCAGCAGCCTATATGGTGGAACAAAGAGGGCTGAAGCTTTCTTT. The entire variable domain, with the rest obtained from reference TRBV28 and TRBJ1-1, is as follows: DVKVTQSSRYLVKRTGEKVFLECVQDMDHENMFWYRQDPGLGLRLIYFSYDVKMKEKGDIPEGYSVSREKKERFSLILESASTNQTSMYLCASSLYGGTKRAEAFFGQGTRLTVV.

CDR3 amino acids: CASSDRTGGRKDEQYF. CDR3 nucleotides: TGCGCCAGCAGTGATAGGACAGGAGGCCGAAAAGACGAGCAGTACTTC. The chain uses TRBV10-2 and TRBJ2-7; 7 nucleotides line up with TRBD1. Unmatched junction bases numbered 13, after V lost 3 bases and J lost 5 bases. CDR1 and CDR2 from the germline V gene are WSHSY and SAAADI. The CDR3 has 16 residues.

The V and J genes are TRBV5-4 and TRBJ2-2, with TRBD1 identical over 9 bases. Germline V lookup: CDR1 SGHNT, CDR2 YYREEE (reference sequence). This CDR3 contains 14 residues. V shed 3 bases and J 3 bases; nucleotides not matched to a gene: 0. The CDR3 spells CASSWDRDTGELFF. CDR3 coding DNA: TGTGCCAGCAGCTGGGACAGGGACACCGGGGAGCTGTTTTTT.

DNA for the CDR3: TGTGCCAGCAGCGCCTTGGGCTCTGGGGCCAACGTCCTGACTTTC. Protein product: CASSALGSGANVLTF. This chain connects TRBV5-8 to TRBJ2-6, with D uncertain. V lost 4 bases to trimming and J lost 0 bases, with 8 bases between them. The germline CDR1 and CDR2 sequences are SGHTS and YDEGEE. The CDR3 extends over 15 amino acids.

This clone was counted once. The CDR3 bases are TGTGCCAGTAGTATCTCGCTAGCGGGAACGGCCGGGGAGCTGTTTTTT. Translating gives CASSISLAGTAGELFF. The chain is built from TRBV19 and TRBJ2-2; 9 bases are shared with TRBD2. This CDR3 region has 16 residues. Germline V gene data show CDR1 as LNHDA and CDR2 as SQIVND (reference sequence). With V trimmed by 3 bases and J by 6 bases, 8 bases remained unmatched.

The J gene is TRBJ1-5, the V gene TRBV28, with D possibly TRBD1 on 6 matching bases. Germline V gives CDR1 MDHEN, CDR2 SYDVKM. The V and J ends lost 5 bases and 2 bases respectively, with 13 bases between them. The CDR3 is 15 amino acids. This CDR3 is CASSVPTGGNQPQHF. The CDR3, as DNA: TGTGCCAGCAGTGTACCGACAGGCGGCAATCAGCCCCAGCATTTT. Full variable domain (missing parts from reference TRBV28 and TRBJ1-5): DVKVTQSSRYLVKRTGEKVFLECVQDMDHENMFWYRQDPGLGLRLIYFSYDVKMKEKGDIPEGYSVSREKKERFSLILESASTNQTSMYLCASSVPTGGNQPQHFGDGTRLSIL.

This sequence joins TRBV7-9 and TRBJ2-2; no clear D gene. Germline V lookup: CDR1 SEHNR, CDR2 FQNEAQ (reference sequence). Trimming took 2 bases from V and 5 from J, leaving 18 bases between them. The CDR3 length is 17 residues. CDR3 in DNA: TGTGCCAGCAGCTTAAATGTAAGGAGCATGGGGACCGGGGAGCTGTTTTTT. Translating gives CASSLNVRSMGTGELFF.